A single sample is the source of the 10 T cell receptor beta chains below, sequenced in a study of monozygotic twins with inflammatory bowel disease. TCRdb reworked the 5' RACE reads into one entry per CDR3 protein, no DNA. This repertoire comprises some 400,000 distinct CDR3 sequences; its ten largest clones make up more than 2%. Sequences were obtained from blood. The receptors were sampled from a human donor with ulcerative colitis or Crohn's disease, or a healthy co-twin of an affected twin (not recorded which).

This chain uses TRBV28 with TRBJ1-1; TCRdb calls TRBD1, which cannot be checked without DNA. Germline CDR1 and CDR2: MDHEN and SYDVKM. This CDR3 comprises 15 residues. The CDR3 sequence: CASSRGTFMGTEAFF.

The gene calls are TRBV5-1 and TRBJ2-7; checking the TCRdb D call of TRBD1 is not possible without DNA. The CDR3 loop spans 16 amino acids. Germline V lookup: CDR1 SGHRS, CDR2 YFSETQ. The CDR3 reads CASSLSPTEGPYEQYF.

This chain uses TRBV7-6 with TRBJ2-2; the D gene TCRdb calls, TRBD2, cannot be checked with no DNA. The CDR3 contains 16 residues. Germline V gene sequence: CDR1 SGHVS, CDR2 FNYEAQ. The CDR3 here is CASREQAGSDTGELFF.

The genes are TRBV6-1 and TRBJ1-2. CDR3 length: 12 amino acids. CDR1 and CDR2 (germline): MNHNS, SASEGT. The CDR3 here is CASSGVDYGYTF.

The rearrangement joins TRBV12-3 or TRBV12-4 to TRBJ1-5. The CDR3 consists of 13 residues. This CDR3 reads CASSLNGDQPQHF.

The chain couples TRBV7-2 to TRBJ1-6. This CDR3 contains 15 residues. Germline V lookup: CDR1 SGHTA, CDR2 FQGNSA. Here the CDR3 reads CASSLEYPVGSPLHF.

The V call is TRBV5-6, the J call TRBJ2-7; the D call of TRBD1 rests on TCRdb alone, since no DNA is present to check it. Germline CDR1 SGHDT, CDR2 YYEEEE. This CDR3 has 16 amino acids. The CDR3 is CASSLRSGTGGYEQYF.

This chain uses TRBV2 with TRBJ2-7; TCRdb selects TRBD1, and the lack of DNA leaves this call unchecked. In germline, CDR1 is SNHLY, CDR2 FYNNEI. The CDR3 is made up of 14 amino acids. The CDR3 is CASTTQGLAYEQYF.

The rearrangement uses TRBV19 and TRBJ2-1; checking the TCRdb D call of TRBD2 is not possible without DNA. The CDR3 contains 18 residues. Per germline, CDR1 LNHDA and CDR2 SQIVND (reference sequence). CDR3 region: CASRGQLAGGVLYNEQFF.

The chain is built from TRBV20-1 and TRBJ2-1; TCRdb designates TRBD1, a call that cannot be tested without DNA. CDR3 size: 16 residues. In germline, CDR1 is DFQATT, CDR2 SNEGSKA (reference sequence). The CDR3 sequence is CSATRPRGLTYNEQFF.